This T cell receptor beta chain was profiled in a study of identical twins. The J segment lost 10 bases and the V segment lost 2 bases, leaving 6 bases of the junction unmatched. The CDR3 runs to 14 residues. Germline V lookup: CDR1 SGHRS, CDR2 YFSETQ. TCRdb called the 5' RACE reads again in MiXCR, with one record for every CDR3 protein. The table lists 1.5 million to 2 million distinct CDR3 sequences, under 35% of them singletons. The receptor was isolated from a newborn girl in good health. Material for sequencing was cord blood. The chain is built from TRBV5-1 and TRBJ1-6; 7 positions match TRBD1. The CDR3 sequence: CASSLNRGESPLHF. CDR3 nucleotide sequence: TGCGCCAGCAGCTTAAACAGGGGTGAGTCACCCCTCCACTTT.